This T cell receptor beta chain was obtained from a study of OX40 agonist ivuxolimab in advanced cancers. About the study: Those enrolled were 80% to 85% male, with a mean age of roughly 62 years and ages from roughly 20 to 85. Study-wide results and limits: Among the lowest levels of clonal expansion were found in partial responders at 0.1-3.0 mg/kg.

No patient had autoimmune disease or received systemic immunosuppression. Blood sampling was done at baseline, cycle 4 day 1, and cycle 7 day 1. TCRdb's table, derived via immunoSEQ multiplex PCR, lists solely in-frame clones and lacks some. Of several thousand clones listed, roughly 66% are singletons. A remark on this clone: The antigen remains undetermined.

This sequence was found in an adult with an advanced solid tumor such as melanoma, head and neck, liver or kidney cancer. The material was CD4+ or CD8+ T cells sorted from blood, obtained in a trial of the OX40 agonist ivuxolimab.

The CDR3 loop is CASSQRQDGYTF. The CDR3 nucleotides read TGCGCCAGCAGCCAACGACAGGATGGCTACACCTTC. J is TRBJ1-2 and V is TRBV5-1; a weak D match, TRBD1 (6 bases). CDR1 is SGHRS, CDR2 YFSETQ, per germline. This CDR3 spans 12 amino acids. Trimming took 4 bases from V and 6 from J, leaving 10 bases between them.